Included here is one TCR beta chain sequence, with context. Its antigen remains unknown. This record comes from a study of cytomegalovirus exposure and HLA in healthy donors. Study-wide findings and caveats: Equally common other TCR beta chains were less clonally expanded than HLA-associated ones, a later analysis found. An observed cluster of highly shared sequence variants was recorded as a likely sequencing artifact. Common viral pathogens were later found to be apparently linked to several of the most significant clusters.

A multiplex PCR was run with 60 Vbeta primers and 13 Jbeta primers. Measured with immunoSEQ multiplex PCR; TCRdb has only the in-frame clones, and not every one. Of some 90,000 clones listed, roughly 80% are singletons. The V gene lost 1 base and the J gene lost 3 bases, with 10 bases spanning the gap. The germline CDR1 and CDR2 sequences are LNHDA and SQIVND (reference sequence). The CDR3 sequence is 14 residues long. Sequencing was carried out using PBMCs. This rearrangement joins TRBV19 to TRBJ2-7; no clear D gene. The clonotype was recovered from a middle-aged man in good health and CMV-seropositive. The CDR3 DNA reads as TGTGCCAGTAGTATAGGTCAGTCGGGCTACGAGCAGTACTTC. It encodes CASSIGQSGYEQYF.